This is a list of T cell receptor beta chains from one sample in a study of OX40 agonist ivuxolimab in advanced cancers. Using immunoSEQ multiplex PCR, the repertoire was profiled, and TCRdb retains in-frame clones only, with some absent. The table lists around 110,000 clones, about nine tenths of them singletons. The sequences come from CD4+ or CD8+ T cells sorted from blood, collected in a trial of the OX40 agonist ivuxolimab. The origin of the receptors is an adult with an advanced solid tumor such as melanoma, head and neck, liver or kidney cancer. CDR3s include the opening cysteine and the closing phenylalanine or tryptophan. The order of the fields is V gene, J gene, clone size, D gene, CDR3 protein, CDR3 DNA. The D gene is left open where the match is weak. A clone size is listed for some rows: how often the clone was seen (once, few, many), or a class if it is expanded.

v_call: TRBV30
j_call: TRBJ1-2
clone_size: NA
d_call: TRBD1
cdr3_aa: CAWSDRAGNVRGYTF
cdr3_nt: TGTGCCTGGAGCGACAGGGCCGGCAATGTTCGGGGCTACACCTTC

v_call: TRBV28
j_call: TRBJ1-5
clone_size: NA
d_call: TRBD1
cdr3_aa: CASSLGDRGGQPQHF
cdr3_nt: TGTGCCAGCAGTTTAGGGGACAGGGGTGGCCAGCCCCAGCATTTT

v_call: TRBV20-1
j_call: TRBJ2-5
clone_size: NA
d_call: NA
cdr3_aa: CSAKERETQYF
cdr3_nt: TGCAGTGCAAAAGAACGGGAGACCCAGTACTTC

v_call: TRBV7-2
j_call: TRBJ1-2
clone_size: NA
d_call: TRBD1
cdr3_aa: CASSLGGQGANYGYTF
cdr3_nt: TGTGCCAGCAGCTTAGGGGGACAGGGCGCTAACTATGGCTACACCTTC

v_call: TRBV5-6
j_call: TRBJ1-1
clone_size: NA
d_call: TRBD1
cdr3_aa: CASSFRSTGRVITEAFF
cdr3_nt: TGTGCCAGCAGCTTCCGGTCGACAGGGCGGGTGATCACTGAAGCTTTCTTT

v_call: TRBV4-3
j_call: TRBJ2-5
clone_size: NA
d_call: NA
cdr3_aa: CASSLQVQETQYF
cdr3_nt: TGCGCCAGCAGCCTGCAGGTACAAGAGACCCAGTACTTC

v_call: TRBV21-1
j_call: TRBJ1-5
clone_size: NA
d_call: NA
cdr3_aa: CASSKALIRTARHNSNQPQHF
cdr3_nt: TGTGCCAGCAGCAAAGCGCTAATCAGGACAGCGAGACACAATAGCAATCAGCCCCAGCATTTT

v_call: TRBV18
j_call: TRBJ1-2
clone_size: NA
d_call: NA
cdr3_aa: CASSPSRTANNYGYTF
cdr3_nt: TGTGCCAGCTCACCGTCCAGGACAGCGAATAACTATGGCTACACCTTC

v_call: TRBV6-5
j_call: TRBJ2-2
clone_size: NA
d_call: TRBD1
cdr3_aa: CASRPTGGHTGELFF
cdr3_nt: TGTGCCAGCAGACCCACAGGGGGGCACACCGGGGAGCTGTTTTTT

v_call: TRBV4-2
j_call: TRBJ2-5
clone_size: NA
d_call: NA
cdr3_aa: CASSQDRGGPAGTQYF
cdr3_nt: TGTGCCAGCAGCCAAGATAGAGGGGGGCCTGCCGGGACCCAGTACTTC

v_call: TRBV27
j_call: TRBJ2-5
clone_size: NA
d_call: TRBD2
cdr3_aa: CASSYAGGSETQYF
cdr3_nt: TGTGCCAGCAGTTACGCGGGGGGATCAGAGACCCAGTACTTC

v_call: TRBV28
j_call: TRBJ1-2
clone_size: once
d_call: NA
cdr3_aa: CASSLSDPANYGYTF
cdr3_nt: TGTGCCAGCAGTTTGTCAGATCCAGCTAACTATGGCTACACCTTC

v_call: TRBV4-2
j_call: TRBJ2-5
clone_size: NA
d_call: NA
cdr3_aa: CASSQLQETQYF
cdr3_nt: TGTGCCAGCAGCCAACTTCAAGAGACCCAGTACTTC

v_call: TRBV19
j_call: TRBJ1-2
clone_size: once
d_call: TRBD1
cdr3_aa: CASSRGTGPVGFGYTF
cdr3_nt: TGTGCCAGTAGTAGAGGGACAGGACCAGTCGGTTTTGGCTACACCTTC

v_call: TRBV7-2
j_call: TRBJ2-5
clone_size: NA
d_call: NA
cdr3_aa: CASSLTAGLQETQYF
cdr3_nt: TGTGCCAGCAGCTTAACGGCGGGGCTCCAAGAGACCCAGTACTTC

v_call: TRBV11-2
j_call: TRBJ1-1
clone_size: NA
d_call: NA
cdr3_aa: CASSLRRGAGDTEAFF
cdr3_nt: TGTGCCAGCAGCTTACGTAGGGGCGCCGGGGACACTGAAGCTTTCTTT

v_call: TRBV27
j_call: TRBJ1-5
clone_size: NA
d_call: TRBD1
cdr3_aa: CASRAGTGNQPQHF
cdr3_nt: TGTGCCAGCAGAGCCGGGACAGGGAATCAGCCCCAGCATTTT

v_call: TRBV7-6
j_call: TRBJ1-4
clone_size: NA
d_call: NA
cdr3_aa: CASSLGPSEKLFF
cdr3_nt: TGTGCCAGCAGCTTAGGTCCCTCTGAAAAACTGTTTTTT

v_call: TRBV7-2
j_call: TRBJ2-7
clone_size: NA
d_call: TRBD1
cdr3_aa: CASSWDRESYEQYF
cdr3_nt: TGTGCCAGCAGTTGGGACAGGGAGTCCTACGAGCAGTACTTC

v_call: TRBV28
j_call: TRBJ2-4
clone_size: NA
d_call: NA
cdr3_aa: CASSFLREGGAKNIQYF
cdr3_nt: TGTGCCAGCAGTTTCCTCAGGGAAGGGGGTGCCAAAAACATTCAGTACTTC

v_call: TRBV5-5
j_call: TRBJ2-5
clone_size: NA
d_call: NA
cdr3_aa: CASSTSPSGETQYF
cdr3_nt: TGTGCCAGCAGCACCAGCCCATCCGGGGAGACCCAGTACTTC

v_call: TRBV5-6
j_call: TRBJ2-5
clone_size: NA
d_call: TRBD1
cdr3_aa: CASSLGALDRGRQETQYF
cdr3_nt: TGTGCCAGCAGCTTGGGGGCCTTGGACAGGGGGCGCCAAGAGACCCAGTACTTC

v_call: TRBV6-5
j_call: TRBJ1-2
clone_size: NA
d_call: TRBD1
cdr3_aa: CASSSATGTGSYGYTF
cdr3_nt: TGTGCCAGCAGTTCCGCCACCGGGACAGGATCTTATGGCTACACCTTC

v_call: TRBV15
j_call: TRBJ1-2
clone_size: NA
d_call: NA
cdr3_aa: CATSSIGMNYGYTF
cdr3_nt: TGTGCCACCAGCAGCATAGGCATGAACTATGGCTACACCTTC

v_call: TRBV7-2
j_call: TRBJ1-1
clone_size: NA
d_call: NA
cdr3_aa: CASSLFPGRNTEAFF
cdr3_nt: TGTGCCAGCAGCTTATTTCCAGGGAGAAACACTGAAGCTTTCTTT

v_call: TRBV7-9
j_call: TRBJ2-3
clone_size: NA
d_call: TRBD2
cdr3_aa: CASSPRGSGGAGTDTQYF
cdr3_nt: TGTGCCAGCAGCCCCCGCGGTAGCGGGGGGGCAGGAACAGATACGCAGTATTTT

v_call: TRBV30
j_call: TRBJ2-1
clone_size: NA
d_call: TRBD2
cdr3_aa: CAWRPRGARSYNEQFF
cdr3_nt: TGTGCCTGGAGGCCGCGGGGGGCCCGCTCCTACAATGAGCAGTTCTTC

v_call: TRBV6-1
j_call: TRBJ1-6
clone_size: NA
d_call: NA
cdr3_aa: CASRRSFGSPLHF
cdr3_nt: TGTGCCAGCAGGCGGAGCTTCGGGTCACCCCTCCACTTT

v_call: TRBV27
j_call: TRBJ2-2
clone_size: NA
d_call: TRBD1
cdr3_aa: CASSFRDRVSGELFF
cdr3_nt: TGTGCCAGCAGTTTCCGGGACAGGGTTTCCGGGGAGCTGTTTTTT

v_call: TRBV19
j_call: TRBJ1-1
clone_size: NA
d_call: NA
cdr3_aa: CASSIEWMTANTEAFF
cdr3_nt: TGTGCCAGTAGTATAGAGTGGATGACAGCGAACACTGAAGCTTTCTTT

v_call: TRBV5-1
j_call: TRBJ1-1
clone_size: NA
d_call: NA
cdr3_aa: CASSLTGLHTEAFF
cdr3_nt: TGCGCCAGCAGCTTAACGGGGCTCCACACTGAAGCTTTCTTT

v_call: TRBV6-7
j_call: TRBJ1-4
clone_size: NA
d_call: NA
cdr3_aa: CASSSSIPLGPTNEKLFF
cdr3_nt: TGTGCCAGCAGTTCCTCTATACCTCTTGGTCCAACTAATGAAAAACTGTTTTTT

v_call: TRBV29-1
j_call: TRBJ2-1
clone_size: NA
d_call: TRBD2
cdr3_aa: CSVEGLAQRGFMNEQFF
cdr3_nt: TGCAGCGTTGAAGGGCTCGCACAGCGGGGGTTTATGAATGAGCAGTTCTTC

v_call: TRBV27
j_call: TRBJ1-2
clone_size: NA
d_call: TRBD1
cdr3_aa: CASSPRDRGHGYTF
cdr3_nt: TGTGCCAGCAGCCCCCGGGACAGGGGGCATGGCTACACCTTC

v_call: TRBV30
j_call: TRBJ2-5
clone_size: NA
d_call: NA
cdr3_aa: CAWSSGQLTETQYF
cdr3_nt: TGTGCCTGGAGTTCCGGACAGCTCACGGAGACCCAGTACTTC

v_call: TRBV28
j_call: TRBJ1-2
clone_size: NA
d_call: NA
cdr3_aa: CASSPDRSHGYTF
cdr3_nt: TGTGCCAGCAGTCCGGACAGATCCCATGGCTACACCTTC

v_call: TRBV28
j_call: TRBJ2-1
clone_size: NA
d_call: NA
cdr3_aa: CASSFSQGRNEQFF
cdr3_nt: TGTGCCAGCAGTTTTTCCCAGGGCAGGAATGAGCAGTTCTTC

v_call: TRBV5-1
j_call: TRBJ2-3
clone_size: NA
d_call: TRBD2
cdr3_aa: CASSLDGLAATDTQYF
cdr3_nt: TGCGCCAGCAGCTTGGATGGACTAGCGGCGACAGATACGCAGTATTTT

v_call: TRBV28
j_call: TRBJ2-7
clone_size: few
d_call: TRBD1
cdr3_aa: CASSSQGVLYEQYF
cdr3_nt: TGTGCCAGCAGTTCCCAGGGGGTCCTCTACGAGCAGTACTTC

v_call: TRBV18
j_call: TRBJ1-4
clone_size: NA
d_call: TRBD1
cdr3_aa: CASSSDTGGLGEKLFF
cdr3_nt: TGTGCCAGCTCATCAGACACAGGGGGCTTGGGTGAAAAACTGTTTTTT

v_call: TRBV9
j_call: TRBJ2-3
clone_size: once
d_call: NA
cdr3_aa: CASSVGPGSDTQYF
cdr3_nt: TGTGCCAGCAGCGTAGGCCCGGGGTCAGATACGCAGTATTTT

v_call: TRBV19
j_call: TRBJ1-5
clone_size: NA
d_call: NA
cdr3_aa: CASSIMGGNSNQPQHF
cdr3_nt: TGTGCCAGTAGTATAATGGGGGGAAATAGCAATCAGCCCCAGCATTTT